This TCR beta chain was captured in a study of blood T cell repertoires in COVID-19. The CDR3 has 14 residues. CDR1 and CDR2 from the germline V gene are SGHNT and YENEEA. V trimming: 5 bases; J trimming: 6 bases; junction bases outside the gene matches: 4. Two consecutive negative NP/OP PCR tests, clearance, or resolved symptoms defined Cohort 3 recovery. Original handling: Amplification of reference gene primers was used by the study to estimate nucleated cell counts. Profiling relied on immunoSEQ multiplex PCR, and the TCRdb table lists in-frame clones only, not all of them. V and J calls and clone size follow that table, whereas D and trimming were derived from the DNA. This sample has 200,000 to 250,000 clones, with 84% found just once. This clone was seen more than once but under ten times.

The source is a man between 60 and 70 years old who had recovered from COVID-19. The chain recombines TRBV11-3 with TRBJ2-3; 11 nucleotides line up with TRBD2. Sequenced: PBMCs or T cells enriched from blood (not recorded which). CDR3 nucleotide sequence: TGTGCCAGCAGCATCCGGACTAGCGGGGATACGCAGTATTTT. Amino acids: CASSIRTSGDTQYF.